This T cell receptor beta chain was observed in a study of response to subunit inactivated influenza vaccine. Per germline, CDR1 SGHAT and CDR2 FQNNGV. V trimming: 5 bases; J trimming: 0 bases; junction bases outside the gene matches: 10. CDR3 length equals 19 residues. In its sample, this clonotype was seen many times. The antigen is not known. Study observations and caveats: Authors suggested few new T cells are recruited by each seasonal influenza vaccination.

One entry per CDR3 protein, called by TCRdb with MiXCR from the RT-PCR reads. The repertoire consists of around 540,000 distinct CDR3 sequences, with about an eighth occurring once and the leading ten covering roughly 10%. This receptor was identified in a man between 50 and 59 years old who received an inactivated influenza vaccine. Sample: PBMCs from blood, taken on the day of vaccination. V gene TRBV11-2 combines with J gene TRBJ2-1; 13 bases map to TRBD2. CDR3 protein: CASSLGLAGALSSYNEQFF. The CDR3 DNA sequence: TGTGCCAGCAGCCTAGGACTAGCGGGGGCCCTAAGCTCCTACAATGAGCAGTTCTTC.